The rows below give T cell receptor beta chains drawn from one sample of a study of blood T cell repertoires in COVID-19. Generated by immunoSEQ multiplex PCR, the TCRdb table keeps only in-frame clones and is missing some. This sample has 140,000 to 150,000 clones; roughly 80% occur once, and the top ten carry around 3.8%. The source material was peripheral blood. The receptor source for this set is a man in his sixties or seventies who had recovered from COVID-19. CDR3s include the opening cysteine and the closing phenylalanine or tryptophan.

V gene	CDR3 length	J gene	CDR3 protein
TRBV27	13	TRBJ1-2	CASSLVGNYGYTF
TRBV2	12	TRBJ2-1	CASSGGYNEQFF
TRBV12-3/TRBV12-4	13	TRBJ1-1	CASSHGRNTEAFF
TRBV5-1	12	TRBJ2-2	CASSSTMGELFF
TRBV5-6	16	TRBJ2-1	CASIIWGESSYNEQFF
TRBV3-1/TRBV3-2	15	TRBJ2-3	CASSPTGTSTDTQYF
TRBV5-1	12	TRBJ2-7	CASSLSGHEQYF
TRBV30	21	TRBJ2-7	CAWRGDTTPAAQGRETYEQYF
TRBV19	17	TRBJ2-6	CASSGRDSSSGANALTF
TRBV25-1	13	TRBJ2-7	CASSPQASYEQYF
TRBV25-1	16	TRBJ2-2	CASSGVGVGNTGELFF
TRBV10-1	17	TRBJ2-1	CASSSVLLAGMYNEQFF
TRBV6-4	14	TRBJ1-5	CASRPGEGGQPQHF
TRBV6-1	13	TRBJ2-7	CASSENRDYEQYF
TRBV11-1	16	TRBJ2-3	CASSLDSPGAVDTQYF
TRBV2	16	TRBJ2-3	CASGAYGTENGDTQYF
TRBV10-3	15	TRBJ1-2	CATQSGTAVRQGYTF
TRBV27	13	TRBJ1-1	CASRRIEVTEAFF
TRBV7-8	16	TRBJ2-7	CASSFSSTGGTYEQYF
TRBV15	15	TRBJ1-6	CATSRTSSYNSPLHF
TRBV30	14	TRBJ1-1	CAWSARQLSFEAFF
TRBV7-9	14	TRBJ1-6	CASSGGASVPPLHF
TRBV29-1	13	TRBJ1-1	CSVEGTANTEAFF
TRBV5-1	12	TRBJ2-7	CASSLPTYEQYF
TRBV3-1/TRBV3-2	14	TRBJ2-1	CASSQTSGRAGQFF
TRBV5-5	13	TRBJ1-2	CASSWQGGGGYTF
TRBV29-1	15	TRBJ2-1	CSAEGGIRMYNEQFF
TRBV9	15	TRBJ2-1	CASTVGNSGNNEQFF
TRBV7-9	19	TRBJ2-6	CASSSPRRRGSSGANVLTF
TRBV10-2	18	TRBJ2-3	CASEPVGELRTSTDTQYF
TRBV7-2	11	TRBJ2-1	CASSSGNEQFF
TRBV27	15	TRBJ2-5	CASSLAGLTRETQYF
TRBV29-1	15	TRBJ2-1	CSAESPSERYNEQFF
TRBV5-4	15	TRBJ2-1	CASSFGGMMPNEQFF
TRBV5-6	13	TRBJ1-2	CASSSPMNYGYTF
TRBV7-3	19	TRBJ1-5	CASSLTLRGRSISNQPQHF
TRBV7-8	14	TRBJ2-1	CASSSGTASNEQFF
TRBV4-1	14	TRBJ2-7	CASSAGGLSYEQYF
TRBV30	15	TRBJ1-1	CAWSGLGQVLTEAFF
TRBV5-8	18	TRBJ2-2	CASSLELASALRTGELFF
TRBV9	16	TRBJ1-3	CASSVEIGGGGNTIYF
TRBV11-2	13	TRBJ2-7	CASHGTGSYEQYF
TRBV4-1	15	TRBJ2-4	CASSQQGAAKNIQYF
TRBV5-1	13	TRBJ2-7	CASSLELAYEQYF
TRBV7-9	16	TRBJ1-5	CASSTDLRGYNQPQHF
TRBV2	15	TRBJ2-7	CASRATLAGLYEQYF
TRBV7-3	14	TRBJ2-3	CASSLGGGSDTQYF
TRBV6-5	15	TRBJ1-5	CASSRTGPGGQPQHF
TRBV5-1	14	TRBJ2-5	CASSLVASQETQYF
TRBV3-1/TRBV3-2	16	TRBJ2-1	CASSHLSGGPYNEQFF
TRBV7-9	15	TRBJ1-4	CASSPWEGEGEKLFF
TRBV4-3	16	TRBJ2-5	CASSQDGQGDRLSQYF
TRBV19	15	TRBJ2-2	CASRVDSYGHGELFF
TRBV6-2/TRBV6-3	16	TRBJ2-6	CASSYSGNSGANVLTF
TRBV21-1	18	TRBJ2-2	CASTRTSGRVPNTGELFF
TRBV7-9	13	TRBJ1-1	CASSFQENTEAFF
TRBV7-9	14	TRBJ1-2	CASSRRQGSYGYTF